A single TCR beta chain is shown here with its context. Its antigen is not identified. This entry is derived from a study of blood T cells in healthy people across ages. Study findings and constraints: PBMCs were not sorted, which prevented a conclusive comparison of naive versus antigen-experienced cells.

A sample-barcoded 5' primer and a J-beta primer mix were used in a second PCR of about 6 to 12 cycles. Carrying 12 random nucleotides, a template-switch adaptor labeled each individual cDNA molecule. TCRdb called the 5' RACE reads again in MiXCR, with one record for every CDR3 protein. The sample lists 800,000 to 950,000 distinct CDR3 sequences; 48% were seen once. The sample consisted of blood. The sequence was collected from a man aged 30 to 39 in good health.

The CDR3 region has the DNA TGTGCCAGCAGTTACCACGGCGGGCCCCCTCTCCAAGAGACCCAGTACTTC. As protein: CASSYHGGPPLQETQYF. The chain links TRBV6-5 to TRBJ2-5, with D maybe TRBD2 (5 bases). The V gene lost 2 bases and the J gene lost 1 base, with 17 bases spanning the gap. The CDR3 runs 17 residues. CDR1 is MNHEY and CDR2 is SVGAGI in the germline V gene.